Shown below are 26 T cell receptor beta chains from a single sample sequenced in a study of T cells in Graves' hyperthyroidism and ophthalmopathy. The TCR beta CDR3 regions underwent amplification using RNA transcripts as the source. The HTBI primer set drove a first-round RT-PCR of the TCR CDR3. TCRdb reanalysed the multiplex PCR reads using MiXCR and keeps one entry per CDR3 protein. The sample contains roughly 500,000 distinct CDR3 sequences, approximately 44% of which appear only once. Sequenced: peripheral blood or thyroid tissue (not recorded which). The origin of the receptors is an adult woman with Graves' disease, either hyperthyroidism or ophthalmopathy (not recorded which).

This chain joins TRBV20-1 and TRBJ2-5; D is ambiguous. This CDR3 has 12 amino acids. Per the germline V gene, CDR1 is DFQATT and CDR2 is SNEGSKA (reference sequence). The ends were cut back, 4 bases at V and 5 bases at J, with 11 bases in the middle. CDR3 bases: TGCAGTGCTAATGGCTGGCGGGAGACCCAGTACTTC. It translates to CSANGWRETQYF.

The V gene is TRBV12-3 or TRBV12-4, the J gene TRBJ1-5; the D gene is possibly TRBD1 (6 bases). This CDR3 contains 14 residues. V shed 8 bases and J shed 6 bases, with 17 bases lying between them. CDR3 nucleotides: TGTGCCAGCGCTTTACAGGGTGGGGGTCAGCCCCAGCATTTT. Translation gives CASALQGGGQPQHF.

Of note for this clonotype: This CDR3 is missing its conserved last phenylalanine or tryptophan, likely due to a read error. The DNA is omitted, as the CDR3 cannot be located on it reliably, and the CDR3 follows TCRdb's listing. The rearrangement links TRBV5-1 to TRBJ1-5. The length of the CDR3 is 9 amino acids, counting both ends. Germline V gives CDR1 SGHRS, CDR2 YFSETQ. CDR3 loop: CASSLGQTS.

The genes are TRBV15 and TRBJ2-2; tentatively, D is TRBD2 (6 bases). Trimming removed 5 bases at V and 5 bases at J, with 21 bases between. CDR1 LNHNV and CDR2 YYDKDF come from the germline V gene (reference sequence). This CDR3 is built from 17 residues. The CDR3 nucleotides read TGTGCCACCAGCGACCGGGGGTCCTACAATGAGACCGGGGAGCTGTTTTTT. It yields the protein CATSDRGSYNETGELFF.

Worth noting for this clonotype: No conserved phenylalanine or tryptophan is present at the end of the CDR3, so a read error is the likely explanation. CDR3 in DNA: TGTGCCAGCAGCGTGACAGGGGCCGGGTCCTACGAGCAGTACCTC. Encoded protein: CASSVTGAGSYEQYL. The J gene is TRBJ2-7, the V gene TRBV9; 8 bases are shared with TRBD1. In germline, CDR1 is SGDLS, CDR2 YYNGEE. This CDR3 has 15 amino acids. The V segment lost 2 bases and the J segment 1 base; nucleotides outside the gene matches: 5.

This clonotype was counted only a few times. V is TRBV2 and J is TRBJ1-5; D not certain. The V end lost 7 bases, the J end lost 2 bases, and 6 bases lay between the germline ends. The CDR3 has 12 residues. Per the germline V gene, CDR1 is SNHLY and CDR2 is FYNNEI. In DNA, the CDR3 is TGTGCCAGCACATACGGCAATCAGCCCCAGCATTTT. Its protein product is CASTYGNQPQHF. Supplemented by reference TRBV2 and TRBJ1-5, the full variable domain reads EPEVTQTPSHQVTQMGQEVILRCVPISNHLYFYWYRQILGQKVEFLVSFYNNEISEKSEIFDDQFSVERPDGSNFTLKIRSTKLEDSAMYFCASTYGNQPQHFGDGTRLSIL.

This chain uses TRBV20-1 with TRBJ1-2; maybe TRBD1 (5 bases). The CDR3 runs 13 residues. The V gene lost 0 bases and the J gene lost 0 bases, with 5 bases spanning the gap. Germline-derived CDR1 and CDR2 are DFQATT and SNEGSKA (reference sequence). The CDR3 DNA reads as TGCAGTGCTAGAGAGGGACCTAACTATGGCTACACCTTC. Translated: CSAREGPNYGYTF.

This clonotype appeared a single time. V is TRBV10-3 and J is TRBJ1-5; D unclear. V lost 11 bases and J lost 11, with 22 bases in between. The CDR3 consists of 13 residues. Germline V gene sequence: CDR1 ENHRY, CDR2 SYGVKD. The CDR3 is CASAGRTQETQHF. Written as DNA, the CDR3 is TGTGCCTCCGCCGGGCGGACCCAAGAGACCCAGCATTTT.

Note on this clonotype: Because it lacks the conserved phenylalanine or tryptophan at the end, this CDR3 is likely a read error. This rearrangement joins TRBV27 to TRBJ1-1; D not resolved. V was clipped by 3 bases and J by 0 bases, with 8 bases between them. This CDR3 spans 14 amino acids. The germline V gene has CDR1 MNHEY and CDR2 SMNVEV (reference sequence). This CDR3 is CASSLEGLNTEAFL. The CDR3 coding sequence is TGTGCCAGCAGTTTGGAAGGCCTGAACACTGAAGCTTTCCTT.

The chain carries TRBV10-3 and TRBJ1-4; unclear D gene. This CDR3 has 16 amino acids. The germline V and J ends were trimmed by 3 bases and 6 bases, with 17 bases remaining between them. Germline V lookup: CDR1 ENHRY, CDR2 SYGVKD. CDR3 loop: CAISDYGFGMDEKLFF. The CDR3 DNA follows: TGTGCCATCAGTGATTACGGCTTCGGGATGGATGAAAAACTGTTTTTT.

Concerning this clonotype itself: This CDR3 fails to terminate in the conserved phenylalanine or tryptophan, so it likely reflects a read error. The V gene is TRBV2, the J gene TRBJ2-7; D remains unclear. The germline V and J ends were trimmed by 11 bases and 2 bases, with 10 bases remaining between them. The CDR3 covers 11 residues. CDR1 and CDR2 from the germline V gene are SNHLY and FYNNEI. CDR3 loop: CAGVRAYEQYC. The CDR3 bases are TGTGCCGGCGTCAGAGCCTACGAGCAGTACTGC.

J is TRBJ1-1 and V is TRBV7-9; 7 positions match TRBD1. CDR3 length: 15 amino acids. Germline values: CDR1 SEHNR, CDR2 FQNEAQ (reference sequence). J was trimmed by 4 bases and V by 4 bases; bases with no gene match: 9. CDR3 nucleotide sequence: TGTGCCAGCAGCTCACCCTCGACAGGGTCCACTGAAGCTTTCTTT. Its protein product is CASSSPSTGSTEAFF.

This clonotype was recorded at least ten times. For the CDR3, the DNA is TGTGCCAGTAGTTTTCGACCGAACTCCTACGAGCAGTACTTC. Its protein is CASSFRPNSYEQYF. This chain connects TRBV19 to TRBJ2-7, with unresolved D. V shed 5 bases and J shed 0 bases, with 11 bases lying between them. Germline V lookup: CDR1 LNHDA, CDR2 SQIVND (reference sequence). The CDR3 spans 14 residues.

This clonotype was picked up one time. This chain joins TRBV9 and TRBJ2-5; D unclear. V shed 0 bases and J shed 9 bases, with 12 bases lying between them. The germline gives CDR1 SGDLS, CDR2 YYNGEE. CDR3 length: 13 residues. CDR3 coding DNA: TGTGCCAGCAGCGTAGGTCTTTCGCAGCCCCAGTACTTC. This sequence encodes CASSVGLSQPQYF.

This clonotype has at least ten counts. The chain carries TRBV5-4 and TRBJ1-1; D is perhaps TRBD1 (6 bases). The CDR3 sequence is 13 residues long. Per germline, CDR1 SGHNT and CDR2 YYREEE (reference sequence). The V end was cut by 3 bases, the J end by 4 bases, with 10 bases between. CDR3: CASSSGQFTEAFF. CDR3 DNA sequence: TGTGCCAGCAGCTCCGGACAGTTCACTGAAGCTTTCTTT. Complete variable domain (other parts from reference TRBV5-4 and TRBJ1-1): ETGVTQSPTHLIKTRGQQVTLRCSSQSGHNTVSWYQQALGQGPQFIFQYYREEENGRGNFPPRFSGLQFPNYSSELNVNALELDDSALYLCASSSGQFTEAFFGQGTRLTVV.

Worth noting for this clonotype: A much larger clone lies a single base off, so this may be a read error. The gene calls are TRBV7-9 and TRBJ2-5; weak D call: TRBD2 (7 bases). The germline CDR1 and CDR2 sequences are SEHNR and FQNEAQ (reference sequence). CDR3 length: 15 amino acids. The ends were cut back, 5 bases at V and 5 bases at J, with 18 bases in the middle. DNA of the CDR3: TGTGCCAGCAGCCTCACCCTGCGGGGGCTGGAGACCCAGTACTTC. It encodes CASSLTLRGLETQYF.

V usage is TRBV2 and J usage is TRBJ2-5; TRBD1 agrees at 9 bases. This CDR3 spans 15 amino acids. Germline values: CDR1 SNHLY, CDR2 FYNNEI. V lost 2 bases and J lost 5; bases outside the gene matches: 6. CDR3 residues: CASSELTGGRETQYF. The CDR3 DNA reads TGTGCCAGCAGTGAATTGACAGGGGGAAGGGAGACCCAGTACTTC.

This chain links TRBV29-1 with TRBJ2-2; 7 bases align to TRBD2. V dropped 6 bases and J dropped 2; count of bases not matched to a gene: 6. The CDR3 totals 14 residues. Looked up from germline, CDR1 is SQVTM and CDR2 is ANQGSEA. The CDR3, as DNA: TGCAGCGTGGGGGGGACCGCTAACACCGGGGAGCTGTTTTTT. It yields the protein CSVGGTANTGELFF.

The CDR3 DNA reads TGTGCCACCAGTGATTTAGCGGGAGGGCGGGATGAAAAACTGTTTTTT. Translated: CATSDLAGGRDEKLFF. The V call is TRBV24-1, the J call TRBJ1-4; D not certain. V was trimmed by 1 base and J by 6 bases, leaving 14 bases between them. This CDR3 has 16 residues. The germline V gene encodes CDR1 KGHDR and CDR2 SFDVKD.

This clonotype was recorded many times. This chain joins TRBV5-1 and TRBJ1-2; no reliable D call. Germline CDR1 SGHRS, CDR2 YFSETQ. The CDR3 spans 14 residues. Trimming took off 3 bases at V and 6 bases at J, with 15 bases between the two ends. The chain's CDR3 is CASSSPGNSDGYTF. In DNA, the CDR3 is TGCGCCAGCAGCTCCCCCGGCAATTCGGATGGCTACACCTTC. The whole variable domain, filled in from reference TRBV5-1 and TRBJ1-2, reads KAGVTQTPRYLIKTRGQQVTLSCSPISGHRSVSWYQQTPGQGLQFLFEYFSETQRNKGNFPGRFSGRQFSNSRSEMNVSTLELGDSALYLCASSSPGNSDGYTFGSGTRLTVV.

This clonotype was picked up many times. The rearrangement uses TRBV2 and TRBJ2-7, with 7 nucleotides matching TRBD2. CDR3 size: 14 residues. Germline CDR1 reads SNHLY; CDR2 reads FYNNEI. The junction had 6 bases not matched to a gene; V was cut back by 7 bases and J by 0 bases. CDR3 sequence reads: CASNQAGSSYEQYF. CDR3 nucleotide sequence: TGTGCCAGCAACCAAGCGGGGAGCTCCTACGAGCAGTACTTC.

V is TRBV15 and J is TRBJ2-5; D remains unclear. Germline V gives CDR1 LNHNV, CDR2 YYDKDF (reference sequence). The CDR3 loop spans 12 amino acids. Trimming took 3 bases from V and 12 from J, leaving 14 bases between them. The CDR3 region is CATSSVGPEEYF. The CDR3 DNA sequence: TGTGCCACCAGCAGCGTCGGGCCGGAAGAGTACTTC.

In regard to this clonotype: Here the CDR3 omits its conserved ending phenylalanine or tryptophan, so a read error is the likely source. The V gene is TRBV10-3, the J gene TRBJ1-5, with D possibly matching TRBD1 (6 bases). Trimming left V 10 bases short and J 5 bases short, with 18 bases between. The V gene's germline CDR1 is ENHRY and CDR2 SYGVKD. There are 14 residues in the CDR3. The CDR3, as DNA: TGTGCCACCAGCTCCGACAGGAGAGATCAGCCCCAGCATTCT. It specifies CATSSDRRDQPQHS.

This clonotype was counted many times. The chain carries TRBV20-1 and TRBJ1-2; D call uncertain. Trimming took 4 bases from V and 0 from J, leaving 15 bases between them. CDR1 and CDR2 (germline): DFQATT, SNEGSKA (reference sequence). The CDR3 loop spans 15 amino acids. The CDR3 sequence: CSANAARLANYGYTF. The CDR3, as DNA: TGCAGTGCTAACGCAGCCAGGTTAGCTAACTATGGCTACACCTTC.

The V call is TRBV2, the J call TRBJ2-7, with 10 bases matching TRBD2. CDR1 and CDR2 from the germline V gene are SNHLY and FYNNEI. CDR3 size: 14 residues. V shed 7 bases, J shed 4 bases, and the junction held 7 bases outside the gene matches. In DNA form, the CDR3 reads TGTGCCAGCATTAGCGGGAGGTCCCAATACGAGCAGTACTTC. Amino acid sequence: CASISGRSQYEQYF.

There are many counts of this clonotype. This chain links TRBV14 with TRBJ2-7; 7 bases map to TRBD2. V gave up 3 bases and J gave up 8 bases; unmatched junction bases: 4. From germline, CDR1 is SGHDN and CDR2 FVKESK. The CDR3 totals 12 residues. CDR3 coding DNA: TGTGCCAGCAGCCAGGCCGGGACTAAGCAGTACTTC. It is translated as CASSQAGTKQYF. The whole variable domain, remainder taken from reference TRBV14 and TRBJ2-7, is EAGVTQFPSHSVIEKGQTVTLRCDPISGHDNLYWYRRVMGKEIKFLLHFVKESKQDESGMPNNRFLAERTGGTYSTLKVQPAELEDSGVYFCASSQAGTKQYFGPGTRLTVT.